This T cell receptor beta chain emerged from a study of CD8+ T cells in alopecia areata. cDNA serving as the sequencing template came from extracted, reverse transcribed RNA. Repertoires were generated with immunoSEQ multiplex PCR, while TCRdb's copy carries only in-frame clones and drops some. Of 93,000 or so clones listed, under 90% are singletons. The treatment: oral pan-JAK inhibitor, 5-10 mg twice daily. Peripheral blood and lesional scalp punch biopsies were taken from alopecia areata patients. PBMC-derived CD4+ and CD8+ T cells were sorted. The CDR3 loop spans 15 amino acids. V was cut by 5 bases and J by 4 bases, with 18 bases left in between. The germline V gene has CDR1 SGHTA and CDR2 FQGNSA. Overall study results and limits: Many expanded lesional clones remained in scalp and blood on tofacitinib. Links between baseline CD8+ expansion and response need larger treated cohorts.

As to this clone: Its antigen is as yet unknown.

Material: CD8+ T cells sorted from blood, obtained at week 34, from a patient treated with tofacitinib. The receptor was derived from a human donor with alopecia areata. The chain joins TRBV7-2 to TRBJ2-7, with D perhaps TRBD1 (6 bases). CDR3 DNA sequence: TGTGCCAGCAGCATATTAAGAGGGGGATCTTACGAGCAGTACTTC. This encodes CASSILRGGSYEQYF. Combining the CDR3 with reference TRBV7-2 and TRBJ2-7 gives the whole variable domain GAGVSQSPSNKVTEKGKDVELRCDPISGHTALYWYRQSLGQGLEFLIYFQGNSAPDKSGLPSDRFSAERTGGSVSTLTIQRTQQEDSAVYLCASSILRGGSYEQYFGPGTRLTVT.